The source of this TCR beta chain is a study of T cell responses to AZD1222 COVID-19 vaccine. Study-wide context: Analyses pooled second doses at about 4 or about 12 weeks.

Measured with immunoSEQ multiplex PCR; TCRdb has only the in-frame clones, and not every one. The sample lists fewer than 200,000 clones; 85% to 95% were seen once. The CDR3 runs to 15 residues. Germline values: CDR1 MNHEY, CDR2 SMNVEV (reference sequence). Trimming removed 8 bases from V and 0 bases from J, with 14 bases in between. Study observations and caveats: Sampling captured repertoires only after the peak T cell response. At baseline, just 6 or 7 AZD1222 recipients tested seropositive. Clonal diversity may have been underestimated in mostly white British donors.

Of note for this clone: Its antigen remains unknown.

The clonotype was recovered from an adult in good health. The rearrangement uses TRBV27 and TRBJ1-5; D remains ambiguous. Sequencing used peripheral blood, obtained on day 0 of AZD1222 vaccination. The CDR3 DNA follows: TGTGCCAGCGCCCCGGGATCCGGTAGCAATCAGCCCCAGCATTTT. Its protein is CASAPGSGSNQPQHF.